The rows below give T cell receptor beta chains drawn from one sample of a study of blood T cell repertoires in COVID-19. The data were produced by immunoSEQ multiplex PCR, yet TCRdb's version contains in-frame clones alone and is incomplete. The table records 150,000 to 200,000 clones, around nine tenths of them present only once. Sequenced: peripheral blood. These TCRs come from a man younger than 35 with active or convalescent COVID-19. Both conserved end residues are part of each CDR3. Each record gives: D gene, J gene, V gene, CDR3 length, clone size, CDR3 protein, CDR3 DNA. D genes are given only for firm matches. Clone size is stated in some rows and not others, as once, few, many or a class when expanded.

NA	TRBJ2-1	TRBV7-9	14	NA	CASSDLRVYNEQFF	TGTGCCAGCAGCGACCTCCGGGTCTACAATGAGCAGTTCTTC
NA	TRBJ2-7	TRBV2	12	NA	CAIGPGTYEQYF	TGTGCCATTGGGCCGGGAACCTACGAGCAGTACTTC
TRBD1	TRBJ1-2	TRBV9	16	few	CASSARTGTDHYGYTF	TGTGCCAGCAGCGCCAGAACCGGGACAGATCACTATGGCTACACCTTC
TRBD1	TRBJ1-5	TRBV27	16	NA	CASSSLQGFPNQPQHF	TGTGCCAGCAGTTCCCTACAGGGGTTTCCCAATCAGCCCCAGCATTTT
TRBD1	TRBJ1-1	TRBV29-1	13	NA	CSVEGQSNTEAFF	TGCAGCGTGGAGGGACAGTCGAACACTGAAGCTTTCTTT
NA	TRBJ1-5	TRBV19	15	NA	CARNHDGGGNQPQHF	TGTGCCAGAAACCACGACGGGGGTGGCAATCAGCCCCAGCATTTT
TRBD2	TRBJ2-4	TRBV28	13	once	CASGRGGRNIQYF	TGTGCCAGCGGACGGGGGGGAAGGAACATTCAGTACTTC
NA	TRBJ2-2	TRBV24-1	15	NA	CATSDPSRNTGELFF	TGTGCCACCAGTGACCCGAGCCGAAACACCGGGGAGCTGTTTTTT
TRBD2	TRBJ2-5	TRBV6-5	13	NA	CASRLAGQETQYF	TGTGCCAGCAGATTAGCGGGTCAAGAGACCCAGTACTTC
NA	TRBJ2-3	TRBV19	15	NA	CASRWRAGVADTQYF	TGTGCCAGTAGGTGGAGGGCCGGAGTCGCAGATACGCAGTATTTT
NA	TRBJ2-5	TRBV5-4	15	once	CASSLVRGKQETQYF	TGTGCCAGCAGCTTGGTTAGGGGGAAACAAGAGACCCAGTACTTC
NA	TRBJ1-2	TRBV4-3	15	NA	CASSHDRTINYGYTF	TGCGCCAGCAGCCACGACAGAACGATTAACTATGGCTACACCTTC
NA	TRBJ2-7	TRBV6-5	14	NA	CASSLRQPSYEQYF	TGTGCCAGCAGCCTCAGGCAACCCTCCTACGAGCAGTACTTC
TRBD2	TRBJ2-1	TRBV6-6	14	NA	CASSYSTPSGSQFF	TGTGCCAGCAGTTACTCGACGCCTAGCGGGAGCCAGTTCTTC
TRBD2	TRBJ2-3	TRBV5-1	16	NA	CASSLRGLASTDTQYF	TGCGCCAGCAGCTTGAGGGGACTAGCTAGCACAGATACGCAGTATTTT
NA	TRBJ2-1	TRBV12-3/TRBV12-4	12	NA	CASMSSLDEQFF	TGTGCCAGCATGAGTTCGCTCGATGAGCAGTTCTTC
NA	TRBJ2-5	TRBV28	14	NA	CASSPLGSQETQYF	TGTGCCAGCAGTCCCCTGGGCAGCCAAGAGACCCAGTACTTC
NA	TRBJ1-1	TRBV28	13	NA	CASSVALNTEAFF	TGTGCCAGCAGCGTGGCTCTGAACACTGAAGCTTTCTTT
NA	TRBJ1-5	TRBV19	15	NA	CASKMPYNSNQPQHF	TGTGCCAGTAAAATGCCCTATAATAGCAATCAGCCCCAGCATTTT
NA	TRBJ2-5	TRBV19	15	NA	CASSGSTPIQETQYF	TGTGCCAGTAGCGGGAGCACCCCGATTCAAGAGACCCAGTACTTC
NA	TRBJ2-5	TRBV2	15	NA	CASSDVAGVGETQYF	TGTGCCAGCAGTGATGTCGCAGGGGTAGGGGAGACCCAGTACTTC
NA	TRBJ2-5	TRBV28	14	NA	CASSLTGAQETQYF	TGTGCCAGCAGCTTAACAGGAGCCCAAGAGACCCAGTACTTC
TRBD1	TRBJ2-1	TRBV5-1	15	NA	CASSSTGNSYNEQFF	TGCGCCAGCAGCTCGACAGGGAACTCCTACAATGAGCAGTTCTTC
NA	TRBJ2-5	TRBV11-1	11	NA	CASSSEETQYF	TGTGCCAGCAGCTCGGAAGAGACCCAGTACTTC
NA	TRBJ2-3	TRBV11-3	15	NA	CASSLDPLTSVTQYF	TGTGCCAGCAGCTTAGACCCCTTGACTAGTGTGACGCAGTATTTT
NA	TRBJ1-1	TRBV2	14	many	CASSVVRENTEAFF	TGTGCCAGCAGTGTGGTCAGGGAGAACACTGAAGCTTTCTTT
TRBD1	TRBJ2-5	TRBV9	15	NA	CASSGIGTVQETQYF	TGTGCCAGCAGCGGGATAGGGACAGTACAAGAGACCCAGTACTTC
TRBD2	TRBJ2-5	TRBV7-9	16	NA	CASSLGLAGGLETQYF	TGTGCCAGCAGCCTCGGACTAGCGGGGGGGCTTGAGACCCAGTACTTC
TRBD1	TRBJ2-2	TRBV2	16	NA	CASRPGQGIGTGELFF	TGTGCCAGCAGACCGGGACAGGGGATTGGAACCGGGGAGCTGTTTTTT
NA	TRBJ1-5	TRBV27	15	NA	CASSLGWGGNQPQHF	TGTGCCAGCAGTTTAGGATGGGGGGGCAATCAGCCCCAGCATTTT
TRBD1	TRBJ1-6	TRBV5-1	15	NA	CASSLDRGANSPLHF	TGCGCCAGCAGTTTGGACAGGGGAGCTAATTCACCCCTCCACTTT
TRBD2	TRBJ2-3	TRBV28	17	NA	CASSLGLAGTKADTQYF	TGTGCCAGCAGTTTAGGACTAGCGGGGACCAAAGCAGATACGCAGTATTTT
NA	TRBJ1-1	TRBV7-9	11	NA	CASTFSTEAFF	TGTGCCAGCACCTTCAGCACTGAAGCTTTCTTT
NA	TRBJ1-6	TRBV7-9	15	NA	CASSPRTDTNSPLHF	TGTGCCAGCAGCCCCCGGACAGACACTAATTCACCCCTCCACTTT
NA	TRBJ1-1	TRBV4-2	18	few	CASSQFFVATPRDTEAFF	TGTGCCAGCAGCCAATTTTTCGTGGCAACCCCGAGGGACACTGAAGCTTTCTTT
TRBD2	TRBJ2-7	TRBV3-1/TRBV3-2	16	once	CASSQDPGLASYEQYF	TGTGCCAGCAGCCAAGATCCGGGACTAGCCTCCTACGAGCAGTACTTC
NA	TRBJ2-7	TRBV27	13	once	CASSFTETYEQYF	TGTGCCAGCAGTTTCACAGAAACCTACGAGCAGTACTTC
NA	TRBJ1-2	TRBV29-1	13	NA	CSAEVTGEEGYTF	TGCAGCGCTGAAGTGACTGGGGAGGAGGGCTACACCTTC
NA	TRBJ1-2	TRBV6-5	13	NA	CASSYQGYYGYTF	TGTGCCAGCAGTTACCAGGGGTACTATGGCTACACCTTC
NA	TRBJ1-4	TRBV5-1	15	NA	CASSLDGAPNEKLFF	TGCGCCAGCAGCTTGGATGGGGCACCTAATGAAAAACTGTTTTTT
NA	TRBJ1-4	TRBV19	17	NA	CASSMGAQIASMEKLFF	TGTGCCAGTAGTATGGGGGCCCAGATCGCCTCGATGGAAAAACTGTTTTTT
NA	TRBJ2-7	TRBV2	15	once	CASSEGSVVAYEQYF	TGTGCCAGCAGTGAAGGGTCGGTGGTAGCCTACGAGCAGTACTTC
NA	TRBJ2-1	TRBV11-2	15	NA	CASSLQAGPYNEQFF	TGTGCCAGCAGCCTCCAGGCGGGACCCTACAATGAGCAGTTCTTC
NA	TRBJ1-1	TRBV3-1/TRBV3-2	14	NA	CASSQGGISTEAFF	TGTGCCAGCAGCCAAGGAGGGATTTCCACTGAAGCTTTCTTT
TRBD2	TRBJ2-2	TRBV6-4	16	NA	CASSDSLAGNTGELFF	TGTGCCAGCAGTGACTCACTAGCGGGGAACACCGGGGAGCTGTTTTTT
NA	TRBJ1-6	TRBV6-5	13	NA	CASSLVGGSPLHF	TGTGCCAGCAGTCTCGTGGGAGGCTCACCCCTCCACTTT
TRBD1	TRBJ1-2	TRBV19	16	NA	CASSPIALQGDYGYTF	TGTGCCAGTAGTCCCATAGCCCTTCAGGGGGACTATGGCTACACCTTC
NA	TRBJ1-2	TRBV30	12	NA	CAWSLGGYGYTF	TGTGCCTGGAGTCTGGGGGGCTATGGCTACACCTTC
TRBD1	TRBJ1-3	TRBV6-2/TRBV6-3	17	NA	CASSPLLGQASGNTIYF	TGTGCCAGCAGCCCTCTCCTCGGACAGGCCTCAGGAAACACCATATATTTT
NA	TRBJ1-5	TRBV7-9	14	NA	CASSTGTSNQPQHF	TGTGCCAGCAGCACTGGGACAAGTAATCAGCCCCAGCATTTT
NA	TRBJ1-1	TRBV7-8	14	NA	CASSFLAKDTEAFF	TGTGCCAGCAGCTTCCTAGCGAAGGACACTGAAGCTTTCTTT
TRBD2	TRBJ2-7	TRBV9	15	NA	CASSVGTSVHYEQYF	TGTGCCAGCAGCGTCGGGACTAGCGTACACTACGAGCAGTACTTC
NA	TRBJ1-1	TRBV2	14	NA	CASSGGGANTEAFF	TGTGCCAGCAGTGGGGGGGGCGCGAACACTGAAGCTTTCTTT